This T cell receptor (beta chain) appears in the sequencing data of a study of read filtering for tumor transcriptome and immune sequencing. Study-level information: Roughly 8 patients were R-ISS I, more than 15 were R-ISS II, about seven were R-ISS III. Whole-transcriptome libraries were prepared after DNase treatment. Study-level findings and limits: IR-seq captured clonotypes deeper and more reliably than RNA-seq.

This library used roughly 370 ng RNA and molecular barcoded adaptors spanning alpha/delta and beta/gamma chains. TCRdb processed the reads anew with MiXCR; each CDR3 protein has one entry. The data contain about 38,000 distinct CDR3 sequences, approximately 15% of them seen just once; the ten biggest clones take up about 25%. The sample holds many counts of this clonotype. The antigen is not known. Sequences were obtained from a population of CD138-negative cells sorted from bone marrow. The clonotype originates from a donor over 35 with multiple myeloma.

CDR3: CASSPPLVTSYNEQFF. CDR3 in DNA: TGTGCCAGCAGTCCCCCCTTGGTTACCTCCTACAATGAGCAGTTCTTC. The V and J genes are TRBV12-3 or TRBV12-4 and TRBJ2-1; D not resolved. The CDR3 sequence is 16 residues long. Trimming took 5 bases from V and 0 from J, leaving 14 bases between them.